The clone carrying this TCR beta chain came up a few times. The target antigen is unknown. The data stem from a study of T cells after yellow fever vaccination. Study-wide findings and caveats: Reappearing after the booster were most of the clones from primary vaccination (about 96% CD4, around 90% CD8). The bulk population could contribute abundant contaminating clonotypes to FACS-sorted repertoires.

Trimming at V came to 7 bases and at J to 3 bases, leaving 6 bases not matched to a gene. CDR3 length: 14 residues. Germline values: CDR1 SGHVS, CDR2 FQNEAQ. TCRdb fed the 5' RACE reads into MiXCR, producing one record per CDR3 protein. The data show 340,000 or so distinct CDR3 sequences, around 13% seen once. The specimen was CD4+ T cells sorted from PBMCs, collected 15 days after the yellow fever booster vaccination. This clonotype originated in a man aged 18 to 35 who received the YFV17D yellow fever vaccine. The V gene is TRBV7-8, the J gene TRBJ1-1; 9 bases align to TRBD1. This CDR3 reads CASNPGQGHTEAFF. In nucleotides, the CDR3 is TGTGCCAGCAACCCGGGACAGGGACACACTGAAGCTTTCTTT.